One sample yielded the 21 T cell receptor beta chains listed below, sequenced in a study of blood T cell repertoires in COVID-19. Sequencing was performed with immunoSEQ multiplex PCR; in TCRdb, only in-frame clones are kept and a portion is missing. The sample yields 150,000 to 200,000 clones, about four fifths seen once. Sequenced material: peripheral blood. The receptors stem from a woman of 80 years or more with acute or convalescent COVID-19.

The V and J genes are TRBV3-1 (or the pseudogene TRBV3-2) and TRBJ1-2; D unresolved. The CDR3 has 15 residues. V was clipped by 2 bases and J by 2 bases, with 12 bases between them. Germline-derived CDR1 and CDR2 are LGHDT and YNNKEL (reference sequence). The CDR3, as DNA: TGTGCCAGCAGCCAAAGTGTCAGTATGAACTATGGCTACACCTTC. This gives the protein CASSQSVSMNYGYTF.

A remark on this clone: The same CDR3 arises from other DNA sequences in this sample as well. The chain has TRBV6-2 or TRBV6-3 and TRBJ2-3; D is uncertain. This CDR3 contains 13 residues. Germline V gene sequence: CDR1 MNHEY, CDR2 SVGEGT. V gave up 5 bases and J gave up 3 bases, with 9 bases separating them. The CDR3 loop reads CASSDRSTDTQYF. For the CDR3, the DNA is TGTGCCAGCAGTGATCGTAGTACAGATACGCAGTATTTT.

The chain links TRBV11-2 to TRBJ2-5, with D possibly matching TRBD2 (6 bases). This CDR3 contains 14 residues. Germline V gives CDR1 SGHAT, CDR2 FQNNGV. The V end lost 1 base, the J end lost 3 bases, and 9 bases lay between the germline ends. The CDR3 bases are TGTGCCAGCAGCTTAGGGGGGGACGAAGAGACCCAGTACTTC. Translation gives CASSLGGDEETQYF.

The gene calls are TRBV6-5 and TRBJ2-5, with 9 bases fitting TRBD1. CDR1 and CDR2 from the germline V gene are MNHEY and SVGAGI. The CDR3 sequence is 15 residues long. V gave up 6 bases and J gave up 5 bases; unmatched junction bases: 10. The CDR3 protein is CASSFSGTGRETQYF. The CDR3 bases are TGTGCCAGCAGCTTTTCCGGGACAGGGAGGGAGACCCAGTACTTC.

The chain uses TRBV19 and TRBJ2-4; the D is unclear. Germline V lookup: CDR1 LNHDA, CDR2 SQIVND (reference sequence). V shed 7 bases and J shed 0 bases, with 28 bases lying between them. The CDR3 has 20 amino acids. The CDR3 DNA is TGTGCCAGTATGAAAACCCACGCCCGAATCGTAGCATTAGCCAAAAACATTCAGTACTTC. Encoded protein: CASMKTHARIVALAKNIQYF. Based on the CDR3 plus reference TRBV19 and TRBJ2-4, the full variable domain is DGGITQSPKYLFRKEGQNVTLSCEQNLNHDAMYWYRQDPGQGLRLIYYSQIVNDFQKGDIAEGYSVSREKKESFPLTVTSAQKNPTAFYLCASMKTHARIVALAKNIQYFGAGTRLSVL.

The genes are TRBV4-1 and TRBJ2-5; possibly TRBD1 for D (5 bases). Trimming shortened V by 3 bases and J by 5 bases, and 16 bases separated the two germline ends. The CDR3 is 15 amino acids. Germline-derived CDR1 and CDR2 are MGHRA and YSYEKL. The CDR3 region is CASSQGQGADETQYF. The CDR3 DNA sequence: TGCGCCAGCAGCCAGGGTCAAGGGGCGGACGAGACCCAGTACTTC.

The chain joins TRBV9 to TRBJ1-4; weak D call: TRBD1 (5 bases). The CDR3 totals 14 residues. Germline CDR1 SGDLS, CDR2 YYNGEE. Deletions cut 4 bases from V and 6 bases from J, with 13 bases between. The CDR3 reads CASSPSWGDEKLFF. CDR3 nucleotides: TGTGCCAGCAGCCCAAGCTGGGGGGATGAAAAACTGTTTTTT.

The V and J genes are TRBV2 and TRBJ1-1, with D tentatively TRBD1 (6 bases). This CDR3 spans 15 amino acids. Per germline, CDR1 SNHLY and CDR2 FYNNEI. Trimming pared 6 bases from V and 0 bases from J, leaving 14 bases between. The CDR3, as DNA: TGTGCCAGCAGACTAGAGGGACACCTGAACACTGAAGCTTTCTTT. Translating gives CASRLEGHLNTEAFF.

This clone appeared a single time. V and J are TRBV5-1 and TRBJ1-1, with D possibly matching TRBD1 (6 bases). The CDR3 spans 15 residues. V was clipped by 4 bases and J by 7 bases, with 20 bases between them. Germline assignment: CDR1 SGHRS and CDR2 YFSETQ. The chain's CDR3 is CASSGTSGVYSEAFF. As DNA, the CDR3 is TGCGCCAGCAGCGGGACATCAGGGGTTTATAGTGAAGCTTTCTTT.

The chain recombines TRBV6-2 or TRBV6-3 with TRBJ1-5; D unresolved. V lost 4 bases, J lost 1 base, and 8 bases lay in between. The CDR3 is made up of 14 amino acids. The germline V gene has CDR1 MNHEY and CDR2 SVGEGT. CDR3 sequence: CASSLLRSNQPQHF. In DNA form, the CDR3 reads TGTGCCAGCAGTTTACTAAGGAGCAATCAGCCCCAGCATTTT.

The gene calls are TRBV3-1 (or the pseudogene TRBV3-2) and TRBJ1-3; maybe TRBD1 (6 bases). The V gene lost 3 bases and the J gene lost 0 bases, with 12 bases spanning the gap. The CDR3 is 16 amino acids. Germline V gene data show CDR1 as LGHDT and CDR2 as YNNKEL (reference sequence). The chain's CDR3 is CASSQKLQGSGNTIYF. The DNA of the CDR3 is TGTGCCAGCAGCCAGAAGCTACAGGGCTCTGGAAACACCATATATTTT.

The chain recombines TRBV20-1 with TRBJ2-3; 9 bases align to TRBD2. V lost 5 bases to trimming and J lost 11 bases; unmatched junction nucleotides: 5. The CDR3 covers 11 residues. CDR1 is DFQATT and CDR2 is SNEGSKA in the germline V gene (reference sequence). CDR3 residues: CSALSGSLQYF. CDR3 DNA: TGCAGTGCTCTTAGCGGGAGTTTGCAGTATTTT.

CDR3 DNA sequence: TGTGCCAGCAGGGAAGGACAGGGAGGGTATGGCTACACCTTC. This codes for CASREGQGGYGYTF. The gene calls are TRBV7-2 and TRBJ1-2; 8 positions match TRBD1. The V and J ends lost 6 bases and 5 bases, in that order; junction bases with no gene match: 8. Germline V gene sequence: CDR1 SGHTA, CDR2 FQGNSA. CDR3 length: 14 amino acids.

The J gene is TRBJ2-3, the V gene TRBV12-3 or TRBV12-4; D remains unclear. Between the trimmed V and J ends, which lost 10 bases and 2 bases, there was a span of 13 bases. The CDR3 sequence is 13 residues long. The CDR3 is CAIQTGATDTQYF. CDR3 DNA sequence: TGTGCCATCCAGACTGGCGCCACAGATACGCAGTATTTT.

The CDR3 DNA reads as TGTGCCAGCAGCCCGGGAGGGGGGGCGTTTAATGAGCAGTTCTTC. Translated: CASSPGGGAFNEQFF. The chain recombines TRBV7-3 with TRBJ2-1, with 8 bases fitting TRBD2. Germline V CDR1 and CDR2: SGHTA, FQGTGA. Germline trimming cut 5 bases from V and 7 bases from J; bases unmatched to any gene: 10. CDR3 length: 15 residues. Full variable domain (rest looked up from reference TRBV7-3 and TRBJ2-1): GAGVSQTPSNKVTEKGKYVELRCDPISGHTALYWYRQSLGQGPEFLIYFQGTGAADDSGLPNDRFFAVRPEGSVSTLKIQRTERGDSAVYLCASSPGGGAFNEQFFGPGTRLTVL.

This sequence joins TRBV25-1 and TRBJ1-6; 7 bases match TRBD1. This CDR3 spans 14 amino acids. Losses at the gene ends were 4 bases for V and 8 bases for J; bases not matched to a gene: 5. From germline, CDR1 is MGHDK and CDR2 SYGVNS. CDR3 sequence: CASSGQGRDSPLHF. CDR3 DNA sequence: TGTGCCAGCAGTGGACAGGGAAGGGATTCACCCCTCCACTTT.

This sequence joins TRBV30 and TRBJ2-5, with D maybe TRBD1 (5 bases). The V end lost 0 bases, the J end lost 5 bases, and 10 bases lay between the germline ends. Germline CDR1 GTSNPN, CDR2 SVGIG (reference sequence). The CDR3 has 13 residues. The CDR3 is CAWSVLQVETQYF. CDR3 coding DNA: TGTGCCTGGAGTGTACTACAGGTGGAGACCCAGTACTTC. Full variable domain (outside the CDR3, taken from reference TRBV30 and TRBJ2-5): SQTIHQWPATLVQPVGSPLSLECTVEGTSNPNLYWYRQAAGRGLQLLFYSVGIGQISSEVPQNLSASRPQDRQFILSSKKLLLSDSGFYLCAWSVLQVETQYFGPGTRLLVL.

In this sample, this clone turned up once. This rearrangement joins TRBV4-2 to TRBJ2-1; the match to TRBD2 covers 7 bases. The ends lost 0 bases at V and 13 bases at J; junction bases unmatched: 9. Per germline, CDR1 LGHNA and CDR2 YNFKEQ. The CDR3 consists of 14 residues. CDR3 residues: CASSQDGPAGVQFF. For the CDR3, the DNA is TGTGCCAGCAGCCAAGATGGCCCGGCGGGGGTTCAGTTCTTC.

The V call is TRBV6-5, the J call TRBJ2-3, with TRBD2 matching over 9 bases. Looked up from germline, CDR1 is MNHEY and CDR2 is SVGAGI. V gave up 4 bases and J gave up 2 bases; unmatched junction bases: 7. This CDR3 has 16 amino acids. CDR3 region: CASSSGRGLATDTQYF. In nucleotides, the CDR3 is TGTGCCAGCAGTTCAGGGAGGGGACTAGCCACAGATACGCAGTATTTT.

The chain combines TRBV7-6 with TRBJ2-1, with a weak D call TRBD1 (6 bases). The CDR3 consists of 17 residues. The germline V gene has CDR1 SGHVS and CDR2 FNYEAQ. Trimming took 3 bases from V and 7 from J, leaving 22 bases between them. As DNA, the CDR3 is TGTGCCAGCAGCTTGGGCCCTATGAGGGGGATGTATAATGAGCAGTTCTTC. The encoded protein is CASSLGPMRGMYNEQFF.

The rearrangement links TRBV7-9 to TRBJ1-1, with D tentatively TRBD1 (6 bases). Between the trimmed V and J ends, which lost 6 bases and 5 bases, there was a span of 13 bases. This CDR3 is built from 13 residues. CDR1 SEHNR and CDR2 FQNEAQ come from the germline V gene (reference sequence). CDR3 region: CASRMGAGTEAFF. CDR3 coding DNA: TGTGCCAGCAGGATGGGGGCAGGGACTGAAGCTTTCTTT.